These 10 T cell receptor beta chains were sequenced from one sample in a study of T cell repertoires in cytomegalovirus infection. TCRdb fed the reads into MiXCR, producing one record per CDR3 protein. Among 200,000 or so distinct CDR3 sequences listed, roughly 30% were seen once. The sequencing input was PBMCs. All receptors derive from a human donor in good health (CMV status not recorded). Some clones in this sample may be carry-over from other donors' samples.

The chain is built from TRBV4-2 and TRBJ2-1, with TRBD2 matching over 8 bases. J gave up 5 bases and V 1 base, and 10 bases lay outside the gene matches. This CDR3 has 17 amino acids. Germline assignment: CDR1 LGHNA and CDR2 YNFKEQ. The CDR3, as DNA: TGTGCCAGCAGCCAAGGGGGGTCGCTAGCGGGCGACAATGAGCAGTTCTTC. This translates into CASSQGGSLAGDNEQFF.

Remarks on this clonotype: A read error may explain this, as a much larger clone is one base away. This chain uses TRBV7-2 with TRBJ2-5; no definite D call. The CDR3 is 13 amino acids. Germline V gene lookup returns CDR1 SGHTA and CDR2 FQGNSA. The V end was cut by 2 bases, the J end by 1 base, with 5 bases between. CDR3 nucleotide sequence: TGTGCCAGCAGCTTAAAGATCCAAGAGACCCAGTACTTC. It codes for CASSLKIQETQYF.

The chain has TRBV7-8 and TRBJ1-1; TRBD1 aligns across 9 bases. J gave up 0 bases and V 5 bases, and 4 bases lay outside the gene matches. From germline, CDR1 is SGHVS and CDR2 FQNEAQ. The CDR3 contains 15 residues. The chain's CDR3 is CASSPRTGVNTEAFF. The DNA for the CDR3 is TGTGCCAGCAGCCCCCGGACAGGGGTGAACACTGAAGCTTTCTTT.

The chain employs TRBV7-2 and TRBJ2-7; D uncertain. V lost 2 bases to trimming and J lost 0 bases, with 8 bases between them. This CDR3 has 14 residues. Germline CDR1 SGHTA, CDR2 FQGNSA. The DNA for the CDR3 is TGTGCCAGCAGCTTAAGACGGGTCTCCTACGAGCAGTACTTC. This encodes CASSLRRVSYEQYF.

This clonotype occurred a few times. The chain uses TRBV27 and TRBJ1-1, with 9 bases aligning to TRBD1. With V trimmed by 7 bases and J by 4 bases, 10 bases remained unmatched. Germline CDR1 MNHEY, CDR2 SMNVEV (reference sequence). This CDR3 is 15 amino acids long. DNA for the CDR3: TGTGCCAGCACCGAGGGACAGGGAAGAGGCACTGAAGCTTTCTTT. Encoded protein: CASTEGQGRGTEAFF.

The V gene is TRBV2, the J gene TRBJ1-2; D uncertain. Germline V gives CDR1 SNHLY, CDR2 FYNNEI. The CDR3 consists of 17 residues. V was pared by 3 bases and J by 8 bases, with 25 bases between. The CDR3 protein is CASSEIQSAQILIGYTF. CDR3 DNA sequence: TGTGCCAGCAGTGAGATTCAGAGCGCCCAGATTTTAATCGGCTACACCTTC.

This chain joins TRBV27 and TRBJ2-7, with TRBD1 identical over 8 bases. Germline assignment: CDR1 MNHEY and CDR2 SMNVEV (reference sequence). J was trimmed by 2 bases and V by 5 bases; bases with no gene match: 8. The CDR3 totals 15 residues. CDR3 DNA sequence: TGTGCCAGCAGTCCCGGGACAGGCGCTACCTACGAGCAGTACTTC. Its protein product is CASSPGTGATYEQYF.

This rearrangement joins TRBV7-4 to TRBJ1-1; D gene ambiguous. Trimming took off 1 base at V and 10 bases at J, with 13 bases between the two ends. Germline loops: CDR1 SGHVT, CDR2 SQSDAQ. The CDR3 is 13 residues long. The CDR3 DNA reads TGTGCCAGCAGCTTAGAATTCGGACTAAGAGCTTTCTTT. Translating gives CASSLEFGLRAFF.

This clonotype was seen only a few times. The V and J genes are TRBV29-1 and TRBJ2-2; no firm D call. Germline V lookup: CDR1 SQVTM, CDR2 ANQGSEA. The V and J ends lost 7 bases and 0 bases respectively, with 6 bases between them. The CDR3 runs 12 residues. CDR3: CSGITNTGELFF. DNA of the CDR3: TGCAGCGGAATTACGAACACCGGGGAGCTGTTTTTT.

This clonotype was found a few times. The chain links TRBV2 to TRBJ2-1; TRBD1 agrees at 8 bases. The junction had 7 bases not matched to a gene; V was cut back by 6 bases and J by 6 bases. The germline CDR1 and CDR2 sequences are SNHLY and FYNNEI. CDR3 length: 14 residues. The CDR3 DNA is TGTGCCAGCAGGTTCGGGACAGGCCCCAATGAGCAGTTCTTC. It specifies CASRFGTGPNEQFF.